The sequence of this T cell receptor (beta chain) was determined in a study of blood T cell repertoires in COVID-19. Only in-frame clones appear in the TCRdb table, and some are missing; sequencing was by immunoSEQ multiplex PCR. The sample has roughly 410,000 clones, about 90% seen once; the top ten hold about 2.5%. The specimen was peripheral blood. The clonotype originates from a woman aged 60 to 75 with COVID-19, enrolled during active disease.

CDR3 sequence reads: CASSSGPNSNQPQHF. Here the CDR3 DNA reads TGTGCCAGCAGTTCTGGGCCGAATAGCAATCAGCCCCAGCATTTT. This chain uses TRBV5-6 with TRBJ1-5; no reliable D call. V was cut by 5 bases and J by 0 bases, with 12 bases left in between. CDR1 is SGHDT and CDR2 is YYEEEE in the germline V gene. This CDR3 region has 15 residues.